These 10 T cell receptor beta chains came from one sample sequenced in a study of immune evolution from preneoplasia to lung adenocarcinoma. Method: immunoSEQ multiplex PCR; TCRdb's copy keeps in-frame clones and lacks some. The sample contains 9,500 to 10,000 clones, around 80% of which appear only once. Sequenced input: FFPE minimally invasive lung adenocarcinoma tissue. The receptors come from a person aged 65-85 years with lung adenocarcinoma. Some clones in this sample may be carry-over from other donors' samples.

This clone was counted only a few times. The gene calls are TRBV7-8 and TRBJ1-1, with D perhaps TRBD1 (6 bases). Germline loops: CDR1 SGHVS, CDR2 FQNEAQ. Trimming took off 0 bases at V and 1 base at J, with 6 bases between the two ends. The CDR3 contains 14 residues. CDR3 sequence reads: CASSLATGNTEAFF. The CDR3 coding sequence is TGTGCCAGCAGCTTAGCGACAGGGAACACTGAAGCTTTCTTT.

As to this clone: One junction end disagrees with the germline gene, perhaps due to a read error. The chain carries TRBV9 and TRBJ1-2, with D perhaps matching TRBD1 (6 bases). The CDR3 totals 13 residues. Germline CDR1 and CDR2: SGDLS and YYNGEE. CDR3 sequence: CASSAGDTYSYTF. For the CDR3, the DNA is TGTGCCAGCAGCGCGGGGGACACCTATAGCTACACCTTC. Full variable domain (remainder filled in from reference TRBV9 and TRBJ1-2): DSGVTQTPKHLITATGQRVTLRCSPRSGDLSVYWYQQSLDQGLQFLIQYYNGEERAKGNILERFSAQQFPDLHSELNLSSLELGDSALYFCASSAGDTYSYTFGSGTRLTVV.

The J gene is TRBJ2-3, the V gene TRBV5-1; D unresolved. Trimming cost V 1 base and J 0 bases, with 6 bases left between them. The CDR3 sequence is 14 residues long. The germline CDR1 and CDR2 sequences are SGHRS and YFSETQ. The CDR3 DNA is TGCGCCAGCAGCTTGTTCACTAGCACAGATACGCAGTATTTT. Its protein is CASSLFTSTDTQYF.

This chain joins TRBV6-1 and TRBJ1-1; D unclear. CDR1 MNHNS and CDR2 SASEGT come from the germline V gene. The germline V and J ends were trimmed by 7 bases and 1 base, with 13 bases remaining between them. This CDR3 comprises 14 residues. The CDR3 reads CASTPGPQNTEAFF. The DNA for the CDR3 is TGTGCCAGCACCCCCGGCCCGCAGAACACTGAAGCTTTCTTT.

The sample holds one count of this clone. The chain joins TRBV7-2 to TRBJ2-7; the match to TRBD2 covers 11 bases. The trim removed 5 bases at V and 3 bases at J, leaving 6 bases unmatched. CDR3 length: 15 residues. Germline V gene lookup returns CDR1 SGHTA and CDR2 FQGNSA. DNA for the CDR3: TGTGCCAGCAGCGATCCGGGACTAGCGGTCTACGAGCAGTACTTC. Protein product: CASSDPGLAVYEQYF.

The CDR3 bases are TGTGCCAGCTCATTGGACAGGGCTTCCTACGAGCAGTACTTC. Protein product: CASSLDRASYEQYF. This sequence joins TRBV18 and TRBJ2-7, with TRBD1 matching over 8 bases. Germline V gene lookup returns CDR1 KGHSH and CDR2 LQKENI. The CDR3 is 14 residues long. After removal of 5 bases from V and 1 base from J, the junction contained 4 bases not matched to a gene.

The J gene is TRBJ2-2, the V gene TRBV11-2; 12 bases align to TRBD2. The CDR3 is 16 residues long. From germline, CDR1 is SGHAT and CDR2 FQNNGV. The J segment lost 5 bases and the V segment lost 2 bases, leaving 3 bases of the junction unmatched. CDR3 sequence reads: CASSLLGLAGTGELFF. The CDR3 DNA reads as TGTGCCAGCAGCTTATTAGGACTAGCGGGAACCGGGGAGCTGTTTTTT.

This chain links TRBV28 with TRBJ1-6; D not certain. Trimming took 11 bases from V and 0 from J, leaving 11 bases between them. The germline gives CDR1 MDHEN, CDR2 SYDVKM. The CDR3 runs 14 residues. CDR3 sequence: CAGNRGSYNSPLHF. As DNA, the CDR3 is TGTGCCGGCAATCGGGGCTCCTATAATTCACCCCTCCACTTT.

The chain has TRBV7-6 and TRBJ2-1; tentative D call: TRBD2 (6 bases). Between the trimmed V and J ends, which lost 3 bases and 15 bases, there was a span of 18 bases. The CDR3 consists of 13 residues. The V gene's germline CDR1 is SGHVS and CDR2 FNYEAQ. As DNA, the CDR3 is TGTGCCAGCAGCTTCGGGAGCCTCCACCCCCGGTTCTTC. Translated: CASSFGSLHPRFF.

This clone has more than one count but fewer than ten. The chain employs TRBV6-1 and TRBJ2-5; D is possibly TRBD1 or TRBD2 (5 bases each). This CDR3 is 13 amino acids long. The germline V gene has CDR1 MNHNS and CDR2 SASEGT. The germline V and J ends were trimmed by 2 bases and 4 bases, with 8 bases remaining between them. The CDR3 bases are TGTGCCAGCAGTGAACCAGGGACAGAGACCCAGTACTTC. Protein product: CASSEPGTETQYF.